This paragraph reports one T cell receptor beta chain. Its antigen is not yet known. Base qualities are not at hand, and no much larger clone is one base apart. The data stem from a study of OX40 agonist ivuxolimab in advanced cancers. About the full investigation: Ivuxolimab was a fully human IgG2 agonistic monoclonal antibody targeting the costimulatory receptor OX40 (CD134). Intravenous ivuxolimab was administered to patients every 2 weeks at six dose levels: 0.01, 0.1, 0.3, 1.5, 3 and 10 mg/kg. Of the approximately 54 dose-escalation patients, hepatocellular carcinoma was present in around 19, melanoma in approximately 15, renal cell carcinoma in 9 and head and neck cancer in 9. A male proportion of nearly 85% and a mean age of approximately 58 years, ranging from roughly 23 to 79, were recorded for the dose-escalation cohort. Prior anti-PD-1, anti-PD-L1 or anti-CTLA-4 therapy was permitted, and checkpoint inhibitors had been received by roughly 40% of dose-escalation patients. Partial responses occurred in three dose-escalation patients: two with cutaneous melanoma and one with hepatocellular carcinoma. Peripheral TCRbeta sequencing was intended to test whether TCR sequence diversity was altered and clonal T-cell expansion was caused by ivuxolimab. The paper covers the monotherapy dose-escalation part of the phase I ivuxolimab trial, which included N = 52 patients. What the study reported, not specific to this receptor: Partial responders in the 0.1-3.0 mg/kg groups had among the lowest normalized peripheral clonal expansion, especially among CD8+ T cells. Low levels of normalized T-cell clonal expansion were also seen in some patients who did not respond. At doses from 0.1 to 3.0 mg/kg, clonal expansion was seen in both CD4+ and CD8+ blood T cells between baseline and week 6. On average, CD8+ T cells showed more expanded clones than CD4+ T cells after ivuxolimab. The antigen specificity of the clonally expanded peripheral T cells was not determined.

The trial excluded patients who had a history of autoimmune disease or were on systemic immunosuppression. In every dose cohort, peripheral blood was drawn for TCR sequencing at baseline, cycle 4 day 1, and cycle 7 day 1. The samples were taken from a phase I, first-in-human, multicenter, open-label dose-escalation trial of ivuxolimab. Adults with locally advanced or metastatic melanoma, renal cell carcinoma, hepatocellular carcinoma or head and neck squamous cell carcinoma were enrolled in the trial. Before TCR sequencing, CD4+ and CD8+ T cells were separately sorted from peripheral blood. For sequencing of the TCRbeta CDR3 region, genomic DNA was extracted from the sorted cells. The immunoSEQ Assay was used to sequence the TCRbeta CDR3 regions. The source is immuneACCESS, and TCRdb retained only in-frame sequences with V and J called. Part of the clones is not carried over; for the studies checked, unresolved V genes explain less than half of this, and the remainder is unexplained. The sample table lists 65,000 to 70,000 clones, 70% to 80% of them with a count of one. The ten largest account for around 1.5% of the sample.

CDR1 is given as SGHTA and CDR2 as FQGNSA, both from the germline V gene. The trim is 5 bases for V and 3 bases for J, with a gap of 7 bases between the germline ends. Reading from cysteine to phenylalanine, the CDR3 counts 13 amino acids. Only the CDR3 region is kept as DNA, spanning 39 bases read in frame from base 1. The chain couples TRBV7-2 to TRBJ2-2, with no confident D gene call. The source is an adult with an advanced solid tumor such as melanoma, head and neck, liver or kidney cancer. The source was CD4+ or CD8+ T cells sorted from blood, collected in a trial of the OX40 agonist ivuxolimab. DNA sequence: TGTGCCAGCAGCCCCGTTTACACCGGGGAGCTGTTTTTT. It translates as CASSPVYTGELFF.